Listed below are T cell receptor beta chains from one sample, sequenced in a study of shared clonotypes between healthy human individuals. Assay used: immunoSEQ multiplex PCR; TCRdb lists only in-frame clones, some missing. The sample shows roughly 2,000,000 clones, roughly 95% of them seen only once. Material: naive CD8+ T cells sorted from blood. The receptors come from a young man in good health. Each CDR3 is given with its conserved first and last residue. The D gene is left open where the match is weak. Clone size is given for some rows only: seen once, a few or many times, or a class if the clone is expanded.

clone_size	d_call	v_call	j_call	cdr3_aa	cdr3_nt
NA	NA	TRBV2	TRBJ2-5	CASSEDKGRAGETQYF	TGTGCCAGCAGTGAAGACAAGGGAAGGGCTGGGGAGACCCAGTACTTC
NA	NA	TRBV4-1	TRBJ2-7	CASSQGADYEQYF	TGCGCCAGCAGCCAGGGGGCGGACTACGAGCAGTACTTC
NA	NA	TRBV6-1	TRBJ1-3	CASSELEYSGNTIYF	TGTGCCAGCAGTGAATTAGAATACTCTGGAAACACCATATATTTT
NA	TRBD1	TRBV28	TRBJ2-7	CASTILTGGMIYEQYF	TGTGCCAGCACCATTCTGACAGGGGGAATGATCTACGAGCAGTACTTC
NA	NA	TRBV20-1	TRBJ1-4	CSQGPGKLFF	TGCAGCCAAGGCCCGGGGAAACTGTTTTTT
NA	TRBD1	TRBV19	TRBJ2-2	CASWGQVNTGELFF	TGTGCCAGTTGGGGACAGGTGAACACCGGGGAGCTGTTTTTT
NA	TRBD2	TRBV9	TRBJ2-1	CASSVERGGRNEQFF	TGTGCCAGCAGCGTAGAGAGGGGCGGGAGAAATGAGCAGTTCTTC
NA	NA	TRBV11-2	TRBJ1-6	CASSLGGGSSYNSPLHF	TGTGCCAGCAGCTTAGGTGGGGGGAGCTCCTATAATTCACCCCTCCACTTT
NA	NA	TRBV9	TRBJ2-2	CASSPSNLPGTGELFF	TGTGCCAGCAGCCCTAGCAATCTCCCGGGAACCGGGGAGCTGTTTTTT
NA	NA	TRBV30	TRBJ2-1	CAWSVLGSDNEQFF	TGTGCCTGGAGTGTACTCGGGAGTGATAATGAGCAGTTCTTC
NA	TRBD1	TRBV13	TRBJ1-2	CASSVGQGYYGYTF	TGTGCCAGCAGCGTGGGACAGGGTTACTATGGCTACACCTTC
NA	TRBD2	TRBV5-4	TRBJ2-7	CASSLSLAGDEQYF	TGTGCCAGCAGCTTGTCACTAGCGGGAGACGAGCAGTACTTC
NA	NA	TRBV6-1	TRBJ1-1	CASSESGVRGAFF	TGTGCCAGCAGTGAATCAGGAGTTCGTGGAGCTTTCTTT
NA	NA	TRBV13	TRBJ2-3	CASSLERGTDTQYF	TGTGCCAGCAGCTTAGAGAGGGGCACAGATACGCAGTATTTT
NA	TRBD2	TRBV18	TRBJ2-1	CASSPLDRGDEQFF	TGTGCCAGCTCACCGTTAGACCGGGGGGATGAGCAGTTCTTC
NA	NA	TRBV11-2	TRBJ1-1	CASSLDGASTEAFF	TGTGCCAGCAGCTTAGACGGAGCGAGCACTGAAGCTTTCTTT
NA	TRBD2	TRBV4-3	TRBJ2-7	CASSQDRTSGLLYEQYF	TGCGCCAGCAGCCAAGATCGGACTAGCGGGTTATTGTACGAGCAGTACTTC
NA	TRBD1	TRBV5-5	TRBJ2-7	CASSPGQGAYEQYF	TGTGCCAGCAGCCCGGGACAGGGTGCCTACGAGCAGTACTTC
NA	NA	TRBV10-3	TRBJ1-5	CAISEAPVTAVNQPQHF	TGTGCCATCAGTGAGGCCCCTGTGACAGCCGTCAATCAGCCCCAGCATTTT
NA	NA	TRBV10-1	TRBJ2-3	CASSALTTDTQYF	TGCGCCAGCAGTGCGTTGACCACAGATACGCAGTATTTT
NA	NA	TRBV29-1	TRBJ2-1	CSVDILREQFF	TGCAGCGTGGACATCCTGCGTGAGCAGTTCTTC
few	NA	TRBV29-1	TRBJ1-6	CTPDRGCTGSYNSPLHF	TGCACCCCGGACAGAGGATGTACGGGCTCCTATAATTCACCCCTCCACTTT